The clone carrying this T cell receptor beta chain occurred once. What it binds is unknown. The data belong to a study of T cell responses to AZD1222 COVID-19 vaccine. The study's findings and limits: None of the repertoires were sampled until the peak T cell response had passed.

Method: immunoSEQ multiplex PCR; TCRdb's copy keeps in-frame clones and lacks some. The sample has 140,000 to 150,000 clones; approximately 92% are singletons. This clonotype originated in an adult in good health. Sample: peripheral blood, taken on day 0 of AZD1222 vaccination.

CDR3 in amino acids: CASSPPGVYEQYF. The DNA of the CDR3 is TGTGCCAGCTCACCACCGGGGGTCTACGAGCAGTACTTC. The chain uses TRBV18 and TRBJ2-7; D might be TRBD1 or TRBD2, each matching 5 bases. The V gene lost 0 bases and the J gene lost 3 bases, with 6 bases spanning the gap. Germline V gene sequence: CDR1 KGHSH, CDR2 LQKENI. The CDR3 is 13 residues long.